This T cell receptor (beta chain) was recorded in a study of Ad26.COV2.S vaccination and SARS-CoV-2 variants. The V gene's germline CDR1 is SGHVS and CDR2 FQNEAQ. CDR3 length: 15 amino acids. V shed 2 bases, J shed 6 bases, and the junction held 9 bases outside the gene matches. This clone came up once. Here immunoSEQ multiplex PCR was the method, and the copy in TCRdb shows in-frame clones only, minus some. Altogether about 410,000 clones are present, roughly 90% being singletons, with the ten largest covering over 1.5%. Treatment indicated: 19 received Ad26.COV2.S at low or high dose, single or two shots; about 5 received placebo; per-sample allocation not given. Sampling occurred on day 63 after the first vaccine or placebo injection.

This chain connects TRBV7-8 to TRBJ1-1; 7 nucleotides agree with TRBD1. The sample was peripheral blood, taken in a trial of Ad26.COV2.S vaccine versus placebo. This TCR was recovered from a person aged 18-60 years who received the Ad26.COV2.S COVID-19 vaccine or a placebo. The CDR3 DNA follows: TGTGCCAGCAGCTTAAGGCCGAGACAGGGAGCTGAAGCTTTCTTT. It translates to CASSLRPRQGAEAFF.